This T cell receptor (beta chain) was identified during a study of OX40 agonist ivuxolimab in advanced cancers. The protocol was immunoSEQ multiplex PCR, while the TCRdb copy is restricted to in-frame clones and leaves out a portion. The sample has about 6,000 clones, less than 90% seen once. V shed 7 bases and J 6 bases; nucleotides not matched to a gene: 6. This CDR3 comprises 14 residues. Germline V gene data show CDR1 as SGHVS and CDR2 as FQNEAQ. This chain joins TRBV7-8 and TRBJ2-1, with TRBD1 matching 10 bases. The source material was CD4+ or CD8+ T cells sorted from blood, sampled in a trial of the OX40 agonist ivuxolimab. This TCR was recovered from an adult with an advanced solid tumor such as melanoma, head and neck, liver or kidney cancer. CDR3 nucleotides: TGTGCCAGCACCGGGACAGGGGTCGGCAATGAGCAGTTCTTC. This translates into CASTGTGVGNEQFF. Based on the CDR3 plus reference TRBV7-8 and TRBJ2-1, the full variable domain is GAGVSQSPRYKVAKRGQDVALRCDPISGHVSLFWYQQALGQGPEFLTYFQNEAQLDKSGLPSDRFFAERPEGSVSTLKIQRTQQEDSAVYLCASTGTGVGNEQFFGPGTRLTVL.